Shown below are 6 T cell receptor beta chains from a single sample sequenced in a study of persistence of HIV-infected CD4 T cells. An overlapping HIV-1 Gag peptide pool stimulated these cells at roughly 1 ug/peptide/mL. Responding CD4+ T cells were sorted by upregulation of both CD40 ligand and CD69. This was the immunoSEQ version 4 assay in survey mode. TCRdb's copy holds only in-frame clones and misses some; the assay was immunoSEQ multiplex PCR. This sample carries around 26,000 clones, approximately 74% of them seen once, and the ten largest clones take 1.8%. Which antigens these TCRs recognize remains unknown. The source material was CD4+ T cells sorted from PBMCs after approximately 20-hour stimulation, sampled from a patient who received antiretroviral therapy. The receptors were sampled from an adult man with HIV who was CMV-seropositive.

The chain employs TRBV19 and TRBJ1-1; 9 nucleotides align to TRBD1. Losses at the gene ends were 4 bases for V and 1 base for J; bases not matched to a gene: 10. The length of the CDR3 is 17 residues. Germline CDR1 is LNHDA and CDR2 is SQIVND (reference sequence). The CDR3 bases are TGTGCCAGTAGTAGGTTGGGCAAGGACAGGGGGAACACTGAAGCTTTCTTT. It encodes CASSRLGKDRGNTEAFF.

CDR3 loop: CASSPRDRTSGGSHADEQFF. Written as DNA, the CDR3 is TGTGCCAGCTCACCGCGGGACAGAACTAGCGGGGGATCCCACGCGGATGAGCAGTTCTTC. The V and J genes are TRBV18 and TRBJ2-1, with 11 bases lining up with TRBD2. Germline loops: CDR1 KGHSH, CDR2 LQKENI. CDR3 length: 20 amino acids. V was clipped by 3 bases and J by 8 bases; unmatched bases: 21.

The CDR3: CASSKGAGTRRYEQYF. The CDR3 DNA reads as TGTGCCAGCAGCAAAGGAGCCGGGACAAGAAGATACGAGCAGTACTTC. The chain uses TRBV21-1 and TRBJ2-7; the D segment call TRBD1 is taken from the table without a DNA check. TRBV21-1 is a pseudogene segment. This CDR3 has 16 amino acids.

This clone was counted only a few times. The chain employs TRBV10-3 and TRBJ2-5; 9 bases align to TRBD1. Germline V CDR1 and CDR2: ENHRY, SYGVKD. CDR3 length: 12 residues. V was clipped by 8 bases and J by 5 bases; unmatched bases: 3. For the CDR3, the DNA is TGTGCCATCCGCGGACAGGGGGAGACCCAGTACTTC. Its translation: CAIRGQGETQYF.

The chain is built from TRBV10-3 and TRBJ1-2, with 7 nucleotides matching TRBD1. Looked up from germline, CDR1 is ENHRY and CDR2 is SYGVKD. This CDR3 region has 12 residues. With V trimmed by 5 bases and J by 5 bases, 2 bases remained unmatched. This chain's CDR3 is CAISRQGYGYTF. In DNA form, the CDR3 reads TGTGCCATCAGTAGACAGGGTTATGGCTACACCTTC.

CDR3 nucleotides: TGTGCCAGCAGCTTACCCCGGTCCTCAAAAAACATTCAGTACTTC. It encodes CASSLPRSSKNIQYF. This sequence joins TRBV7-2 and TRBJ2-4; D gene uncertain. V shed 2 bases and J shed 4 bases, with 12 bases lying between them. There are 15 residues in the CDR3. Germline CDR1 is SGHTA and CDR2 is FQGNSA.